This TCR beta chain was recorded in a study of shared clonotypes between healthy human individuals. A note on this clone: Its antigen is not known.

Overall study findings and caveats: Clonotype sharing levels among donors were expected to vary with sequencing depth.

Only Caucasian adults living in Nashville, Tennessee served as donors. Per the study methods: ImmunoSEQ only sent back junction sequences with no quality scores, so filtering was done differently. Assay used: immunoSEQ multiplex PCR; TCRdb lists only in-frame clones, some missing. The V and J calls and the clone size are those of that table, but D and trimming were determined from the DNA. The sample yields 490,000 or so clones, about 79% seen once. Germline CDR1 SGHRS, CDR2 YFSETQ. The CDR3 totals 13 residues. Trimming removed 4 bases at V and 2 bases at J, with 9 bases between. Sequenced sample: PBMCs. The V call is TRBV5-1, the J call TRBJ1-2, with D tentatively TRBD1 (6 bases). The receptor comes from a woman between 35 and 50 years old in good health. Some clones in this sample may be carry-over from other donors' samples. The CDR3 DNA sequence: TGCGCCAGCAGCCGCGGACAGAACTATGGCTACACCTTC. Protein product: CASSRGQNYGYTF.